The rows below give T cell receptor beta chains drawn from one sample of a study of blood T cell repertoires in COVID-19. TCRdb's table, derived via immunoSEQ multiplex PCR, lists solely in-frame clones and lacks some. This sample carries approximately 100,000 clones, approximately 80% of them seen once, and the ten largest clones take 12%. Input material: peripheral blood. These receptors originate from a human donor in a cohort sampled during active COVID-19. Both conserved end residues are part of each CDR3. The size entry is marked missing in some rows and otherwise reads once, few, many or a size class.

size: few
V: TRBV4-1
J: TRBJ1-2
CDR3: CASSERGGLYGYTF

size: NA
V: TRBV27
J: TRBJ1-6
CDR3: CASRQGNSPLHF

size: NA
V: TRBV5-1
J: TRBJ1-3
CDR3: CARSPGGGQSGNTIYF

size: NA
V: TRBV18
J: TRBJ2-7
CDR3: CASSLTGAGGTYEQYF

size: NA
V: TRBV7-9
J: TRBJ1-4
CDR3: CASSSRMTGNFEKLFF

size: medium-sized
V: TRBV9
J: TRBJ1-1
CDR3: CASGNTGNTEAFF

size: NA
V: TRBV18
J: TRBJ2-3
CDR3: CASSEVQSTDTQYF

size: NA
V: TRBV4-1
J: TRBJ1-1
CDR3: CASSTAGLRGTEAFF

size: NA
V: TRBV5-1
J: TRBJ1-1
CDR3: CASSRGTEAFF

size: NA
V: TRBV2
J: TRBJ1-2
CDR3: CASSAELNYGYTF

size: NA
V: TRBV3-1/TRBV3-2
J: TRBJ2-7
CDR3: CASSFTGSEQYF

size: NA
V: TRBV5-1
J: TRBJ2-3
CDR3: CASSLPNLAGGTTDTQYF

size: NA
V: TRBV5-1
J: TRBJ1-2
CDR3: CASSWTGQAYGYTF

size: NA
V: TRBV11-1
J: TRBJ2-7
CDR3: CASSLAGTDEDEQYF

size: NA
V: TRBV7-9
J: TRBJ1-1
CDR3: CASGQGMNTEAFF

size: NA
V: TRBV28
J: TRBJ1-3
CDR3: CATEARESGNTIYF

size: NA
V: TRBV18
J: TRBJ2-5
CDR3: CASSPGGGHQETQYF

size: once
V: TRBV7-8
J: TRBJ2-7
CDR3: CASSLVRQGWREQYF

size: NA
V: TRBV3-1/TRBV3-2
J: TRBJ1-2
CDR3: CASKQGVYGYTF

size: NA
V: TRBV11-2
J: TRBJ2-2
CDR3: CASTGQGKTGELFF

size: NA
V: TRBV2
J: TRBJ2-1
CDR3: CASSVQTGSYNEQFF

size: NA
V: TRBV3-1/TRBV3-2
J: TRBJ2-5
CDR3: CASSPRLAGVWETQYF